This T cell receptor beta chain was retrieved from a study of blood T cell repertoires in COVID-19 (TCRdb year 2020). For context, the study as a whole: The collaborator samples originated in the United States, Italy and Spain and spanned the acute and convalescent phases of COVID-19. The material from the prospective study consisted of cDNA or gDNA derived from T cells, B-cell-depleted T cells, or PBMCs. Subjects who had been exposed to COVID-19, were actively infected with it, or had recovered from it provided the deeply sampled blood TCRbeta repertoires that made up the dataset. The repertoires were released in a freely available public database intended as a resource for research on the immune response to SARS-CoV-2. The samples were drawn from two sources: the first 160 participants of the ongoing ImmuneRACE study, and over 950 subjects contributed by 6 global collaborators. Nearly every sample came with metadata listing a de-identified subject ID, COVID-19 status, age in years and sex. Where available, HLA class I and class II types were obtained from metadata supplied by the sample provider rather than from assay-based typing.

The immunoSEQ Assay, a bias-controlled multiplex PCR, was used to amplify TCRbeta CDR3 regions from genomic DNA. Under the source paper's analysis protocol: Within the assay, amplification of reference gene primers was used to estimate how many nucleated cells each sample contained. Sequence reads were collapsed and filtered to measure the absolute abundance of every unique TCRbeta CDR3 rearrangement. Productive Simpson clonality was computed per sample as the square root of Simpson's diversity index over productive rearrangements. Drawn from immuneACCESS, this table holds only the in-frame rearrangements with V and J called that TCRdb kept. Clones are partly lost; checked studies trace under half to an unresolved V gene and leave the rest unexplained. For V, J and clone size, that table is used; D and trimming come from the DNA. In all, the sample holds 50,000 to 60,000 clones, and 90% of those were seen once. Nearly 10% of the sample is held by the ten biggest clonotypes.

As regards this clone: Its antigen is currently not known. No base quality values were provided; no much bigger clone lies one nucleotide off.

The CDR3 holds 16 amino acids from the cysteine to the phenylalanine. Of all the DNA, just the CDR3 is kept, 48 bases in frame from base 1. V is clipped by 4 bases and J by 3 bases, and the sequence between their germline boundaries is 20 bases long. Looking up the germline V gene yields CDR1 SGDLS and CDR2 YYNGEE. General conclusions and limits of the study: The amount of clinical and demographic metadata varied by source and participant and was provided uncurated.

Collaborating institutions collected whole blood in K2EDTA tubes following their own protocols. Collaborator samples were shipped for TCRbeta analysis as frozen whole blood, isolated PBMCs, or DNA extracted from either sample type. The material sequenced was peripheral blood. The V gene is TRBV9 and the J gene is TRBJ2-7; the D gene is perhaps TRBD2, on 6 matching bases. This TCR came from a woman aged 80 or older with acute or convalescent COVID-19. In nucleotides, the sequence is TGTGCCAGCAGCTTATGCATACCGGGAGCGAACTACGAGCAGTACTTC. Its translation reads: CASSLCIPGANYEQYF.